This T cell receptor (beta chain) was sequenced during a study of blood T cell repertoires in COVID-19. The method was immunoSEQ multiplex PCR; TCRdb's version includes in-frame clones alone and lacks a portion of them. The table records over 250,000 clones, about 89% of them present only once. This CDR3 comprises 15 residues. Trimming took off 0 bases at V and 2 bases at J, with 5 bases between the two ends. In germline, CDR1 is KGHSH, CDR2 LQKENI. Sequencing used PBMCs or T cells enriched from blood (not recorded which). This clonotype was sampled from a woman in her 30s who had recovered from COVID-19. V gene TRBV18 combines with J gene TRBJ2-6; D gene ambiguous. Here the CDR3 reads CASSPPSTGANVLTF. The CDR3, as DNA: TGTGCCAGCTCACCACCTAGTACTGGGGCCAACGTCCTGACTTTC.